This T cell receptor (beta chain) was observed in a study of T cell clonality in common variable immunodeficiency. This clone occurred many times. Its antigen remains unidentified. The read terminates 3 residues ahead of where the CDR3 ends, so the germline J gene completes it. Only in-frame clones appear in the TCRdb table, and some are missing; sequencing was by immunoSEQ multiplex PCR. The counts give tens of thousands of clones, none of them seen only once; more than 10% is held by the top ten. Overall study findings and caveats: CVID subjects shared fewer TCRbeta clones than healthy controls did. Repertoire-complication correlations in CVID were limited by patient heterogeneity. In common variable immunodeficiency, TCR beta chains reportedly carried fewer deletions and N-nucleotide insertions.

Germline V lookup: CDR1 DFQATT, CDR2 SNEGSKA (reference sequence). The junction had 13 bases not matched to a gene; V was cut back by 5 bases and J by 3 bases. CDR3 length: 16 residues. Sequencing was done on a sample of peripheral blood mononuclear cells. The clonotype was recovered from a person aged 18 to 75 in good health. The chain combines TRBV20-1 with TRBJ2-1, with 7 nucleotides matching TRBD1. CDR3 DNA, as far as it was read: TGCAGTGCTCCCTCCATGGGGACAGCGATCTACAATGAG. Residues: CSAPSMGTAIYNE. The full-length CDR3 reads as CSAPSMGTAIYNEQFF.